This paragraph reports one T cell receptor beta chain. What it binds is not known. Following extraction, RNA underwent reverse transcription to cDNA, which served as the sequencing template. Using immunoSEQ multiplex PCR, the repertoire was profiled, and TCRdb retains in-frame clones only, with some absent. The table has 45,000 to 70,000 clones, 95% to 97% seen once. The data belong to a study of CD8+ T cells in alopecia areata. The overall study: Treatment comprised oral tofacitinib, 5 to 10 mg twice daily, in treated patients. General study points: Patients shared TCRs less clearly than mice did, possibly for HLA-related reasons. Scalp repertoires also include resident alphabeta T cells from normal skin.

The CDR3 runs 13 residues. V shed 7 bases and J shed 10 bases, with 18 bases lying between them. Germline V gene lookup returns CDR1 LGHNT and CDR2 FRNRAP. The clonotype was recovered from a human donor with alopecia areata. This chain links TRBV12-5 with TRBJ2-3; perhaps D is TRBD1 or TRBD2 (6 bases each). The source material was CD8+ T cells sorted from blood, sampled at week 0. The chain's CDR3 is CASEGGLVQAQYF. The CDR3 nucleotides are TGTGCTAGTGAAGGGGGGCTGGTCCAGGCGCAGTATTTT.